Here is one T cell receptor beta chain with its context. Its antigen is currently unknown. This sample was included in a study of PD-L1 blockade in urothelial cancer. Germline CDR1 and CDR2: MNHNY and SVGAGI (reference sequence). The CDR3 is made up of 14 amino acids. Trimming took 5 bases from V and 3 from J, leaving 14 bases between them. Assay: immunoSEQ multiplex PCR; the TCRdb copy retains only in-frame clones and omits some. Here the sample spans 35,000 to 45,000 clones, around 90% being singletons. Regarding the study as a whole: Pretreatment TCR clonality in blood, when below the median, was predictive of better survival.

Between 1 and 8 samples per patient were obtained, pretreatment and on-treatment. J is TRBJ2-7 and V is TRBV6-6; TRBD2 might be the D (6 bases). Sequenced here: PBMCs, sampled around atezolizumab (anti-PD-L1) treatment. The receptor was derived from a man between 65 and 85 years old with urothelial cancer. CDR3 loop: CASSPRRAGYEQYF. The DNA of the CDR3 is TGTGCCAGCAGTCCCAGGAGGGCGGGCTACGAGCAGTACTTC.